This T cell receptor beta chain was identified during a study of OX40 agonist ivuxolimab in advanced cancers. Study-wide context: In this trial design, patients received ivuxolimab intravenously at 0.01 to 10 mg/kg every 2 weeks. Enrolled patients in dose escalation had cancers that were hepatocellular carcinoma, melanoma, renal cell or head and neck cancer.

Some clones are missing from TCRdb's copy, which holds only in-frame ones; the method was immunoSEQ multiplex PCR. This sample carries 67,000 or so clones, roughly 80% of them seen once, and the ten largest clones take about 3.7%. The CDR3 spans 13 residues. CDR1 is SEHNR and CDR2 is FQNEAQ in the germline V gene (reference sequence). V shed 2 bases and J shed 3 bases, with 4 bases lying between them. The receptor comes from an adult with an advanced solid tumor such as melanoma, head and neck, liver or kidney cancer. V gene TRBV7-9 combines with J gene TRBJ2-2; D uncertain. Specimen: CD4+ or CD8+ T cells sorted from blood, collected in a trial of the OX40 agonist ivuxolimab. As DNA, the CDR3 is TGTGCCAGCAGCTTATCCTACACCGGGGAGCTGTTTTTT. Encoded protein: CASSLSYTGELFF.